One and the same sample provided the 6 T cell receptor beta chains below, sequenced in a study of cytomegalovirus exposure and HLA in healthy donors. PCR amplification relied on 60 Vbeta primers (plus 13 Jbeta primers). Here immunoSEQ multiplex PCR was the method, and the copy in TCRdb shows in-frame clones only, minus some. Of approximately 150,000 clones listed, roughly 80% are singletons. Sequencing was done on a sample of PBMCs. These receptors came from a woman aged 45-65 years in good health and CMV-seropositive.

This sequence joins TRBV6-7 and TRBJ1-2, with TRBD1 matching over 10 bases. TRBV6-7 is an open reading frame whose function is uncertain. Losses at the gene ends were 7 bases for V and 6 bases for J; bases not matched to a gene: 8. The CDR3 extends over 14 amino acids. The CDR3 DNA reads TGTGCCAGCAACGTGGACAGGGGGGTTCATGGCTACACCTTC. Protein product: CASNVDRGVHGYTF.

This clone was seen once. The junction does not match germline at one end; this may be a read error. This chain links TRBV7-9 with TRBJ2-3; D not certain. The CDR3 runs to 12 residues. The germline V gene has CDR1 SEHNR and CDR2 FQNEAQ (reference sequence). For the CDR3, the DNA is TGTTCCAGCAGCCTCGGTACAGATACGCAGTATTTT. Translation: CSSSLGTDTQYF. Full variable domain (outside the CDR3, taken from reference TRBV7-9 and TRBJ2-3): DTGVSQNPRHKITKRGQNVTFRCDPISEHNRLYWYRQTLGQGPEFLTYFQNEAQLEKSRLLSDRFSAERPKGSFSTLEIQRTEQGDSAMYLCSSSLGTDTQYFGPGTRLTVL.

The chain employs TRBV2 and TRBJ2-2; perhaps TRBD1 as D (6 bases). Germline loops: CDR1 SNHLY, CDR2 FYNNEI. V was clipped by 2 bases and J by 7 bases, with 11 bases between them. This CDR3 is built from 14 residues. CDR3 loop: CASSEQGIGGELFF. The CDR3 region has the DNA TGTGCCAGCAGTGAACAGGGGATCGGCGGGGAGCTGTTTTTT.

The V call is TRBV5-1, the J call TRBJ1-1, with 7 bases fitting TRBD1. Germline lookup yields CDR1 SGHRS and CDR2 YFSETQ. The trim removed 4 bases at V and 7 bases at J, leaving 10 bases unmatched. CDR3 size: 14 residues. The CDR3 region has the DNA TGCGCCAGCAGCCCCGGGACAGCACAGAGTGAAGCTTTCTTT. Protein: CASSPGTAQSEAFF. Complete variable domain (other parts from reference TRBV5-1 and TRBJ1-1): KAGVTQTPRYLIKTRGQQVTLSCSPISGHRSVSWYQQTPGQGLQFLFEYFSETQRNKGNFPGRFSGRQFSNSRSEMNVSTLELGDSALYLCASSPGTAQSEAFFGQGTRLTVV.

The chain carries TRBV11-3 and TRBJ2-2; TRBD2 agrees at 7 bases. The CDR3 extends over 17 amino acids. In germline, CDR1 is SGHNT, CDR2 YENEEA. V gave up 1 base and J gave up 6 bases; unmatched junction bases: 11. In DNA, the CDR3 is TGTGCCAGCAGCTTAGCCTTCGGAGCGGGGTTCCCCGGGGAGCTGTTTTTT. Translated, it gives CASSLAFGAGFPGELFF.

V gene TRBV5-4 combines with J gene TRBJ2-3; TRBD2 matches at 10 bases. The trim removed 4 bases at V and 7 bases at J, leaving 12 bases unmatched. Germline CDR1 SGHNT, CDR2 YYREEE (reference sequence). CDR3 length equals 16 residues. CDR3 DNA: TGTGCCAGCAGCACCTGGCCGGGACTAGCGTGGCATACGCAGTATTTT. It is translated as CASSTWPGLAWHTQYF.